This TCR beta chain was recorded in a study of cytomegalovirus exposure and HLA in healthy donors. V lost 2 bases, J lost 4 bases, and 7 bases stayed unmatched. CDR1 is GTSNPN and CDR2 is SVGIG in the germline V gene (reference sequence). The CDR3 totals 14 residues. Details on this clone: Its antigen remains unidentified.

Overall study findings and caveats: Most of the TCR beta V segments (in an earlier analysis) were productive either about 87% or about 30% of the time. More clonal expansion characterized HLA-associated TCR beta chains than equally common others in a later analysis. A classifier reportedly called cytomegalovirus status with high sensitivity and specificity. The study recorded 164 TCR beta chains that were cytomegalovirus-associated.

The PCR used 60 Vbeta and 13 Jbeta primers. The protocol was immunoSEQ multiplex PCR, while the TCRdb copy is restricted to in-frame clones and leaves out a portion. The top ten hold around 2.2% of the sample, which has fewer than 150,000 clones, roughly 80% seen once. This TCR came from a man aged 25 to 40 in good health and CMV-seronegative. The chain has TRBV30 and TRBJ1-2; 7 positions agree with TRBD1. Sequencing was carried out using PBMCs. The CDR3 loop reads CAWSTRQGLYGYTF. The DNA for the CDR3 is TGTGCCTGGAGTACCAGACAGGGCCTCTATGGCTACACCTTC.